This T cell receptor beta chain originates from a study of Graves' ophthalmopathy and Graves' hyperthyroidism. Establishment of the diagnosis relied upon clinical symptoms, serum thyroxine, TRAb, thyroid ultrasound and orbital computed tomography. Out of around 9.7 ml of fresh peripheral blood, PBMCs were obtained. Overall study findings and caveats: The model achieved approximately 71% sensitivity and 72.22% specificity for ophthalmopathy progression. Blood contained most expanded thyroid clonotypes exceeding 0.001 frequency.

Comment on this clonotype: What it recognizes is unknown.

The authors amplified TCR beta CDR3 regions, and they did so from RNA transcripts for repertoire sequencing. Following a first-round RT-PCR that used HTBI primers, a second-round multiplex PCR was carried out. TCRdb reanalysed the multiplex PCR reads using MiXCR and keeps one entry per CDR3 protein. The data hold hundreds of thousands of distinct CDR3 sequences, with 35% to 50% observed a single time. From germline, CDR1 is MGHDK and CDR2 SYGVNS. Trimming left V 5 bases short and J 1 base short, with 8 bases between. There are 14 residues in the CDR3. The receptor comes from an adult man with Graves' ophthalmopathy. The chain links TRBV25-1 to TRBJ2-2; D ambiguous. The sequencing sample was made of peripheral blood. This CDR3 reads CASSLSVNTGELFF. The CDR3, as DNA: TGTGCCAGCAGTTTATCCGTGAACACCGGGGAGCTGTTTTTT.